This TCR beta chain came from a study of CD8 T cells in ankylosing spondylitis. Each CDR3 protein is one row after TCRdb ran MiXCR on the 5' RACE reads. The sample contains 150,000 to 250,000 distinct CDR3 sequences, 13% of which appear only once. The CDR3 contains 14 residues. Per germline, CDR1 MGHRA and CDR2 YSYEKL. Trimming pared 1 base from V and 2 bases from J, leaving 8 bases between. Sequencing was done on a sample of blood, either unsorted or a sorted T cell fraction (not recorded which). The source is a male donor with ankylosing spondylitis or in good health (not recorded which). The V gene is TRBV4-1, the J gene TRBJ1-2, with a weak D call TRBD1 (5 bases). CDR3 coding DNA: TGCGCCAGCAGCCAAGTGACAGCCAACTATGGCTACACCTTC. It yields the protein CASSQVTANYGYTF.